A selection of T cell receptor beta chains follows, all from one sample in a study of T cells after yellow fever vaccination. TCRdb redid the calling of the 5' RACE reads with MiXCR, one entry per CDR3 protein. The profile shows about 300,000 distinct CDR3 sequences, under 5% of them singletons. Sequenced here: PBMCs, sampled 5 days after the yellow fever booster vaccination. All receptors derive from a man younger than 35 who received the YFV17D yellow fever vaccine. The CDR3 runs from the conserved cysteine through the conserved F or W. A D gene is named only where the DNA matches it firmly. Rows may omit the clone size; those that give it use once, few, many or a size class.

d_call	v_call	clone_size	j_call	cdr3_nt	cdr3_aa
TRBD1	TRBV6-5	NA	TRBJ2-7	TGTGCCAGCAGTTACTCTTTTGGGACAGAGATTTTC	CASSYSFGTEIF
NA	TRBV5-5	NA	TRBJ2-1	TGTGCCAGCAGCTTGGATCCACAGACCTACAATGAGCAGTTCTTC	CASSLDPQTYNEQFF
TRBD1	TRBV7-9	NA	TRBJ2-1	TGTGCCAGCAGACCTCCCAGGACAGGGGTATACAATGAGCAGTTCTTC	CASRPPRTGVYNEQFF
TRBD2	TRBV28	NA	TRBJ2-1	TGTGCCAGCAGCCCTGGGACTAGCGGACTCTCCTACAATGAGCAGTTCTTC	CASSPGTSGLSYNEQFF
TRBD1	TRBV9	many	TRBJ1-5	TGTGCCAGCAGCGGGACAGGGACGAACCAGCCCCAGCATTTT	CASSGTGTNQPQHF
NA	TRBV7-2	few	TRBJ2-3	TGTGCCAGCAGCCCACCCTCGGCTGATACGCAGTATTTT	CASSPPSADTQYF
TRBD1	TRBV27	NA	TRBJ2-7	TGTGCCAGCGGGTCGGACAGGTCCCACGAGCAGTACTTC	CASGSDRSHEQYF
NA	TRBV29-1	many	TRBJ1-2	TGCAGCGTTGTTTATCCAGGCCTCTATGGCTACACCTTC	CSVVYPGLYGYTF
NA	TRBV5-6	NA	TRBJ2-7	TGTGCCAGCAGCCTCCGGGACAACTACGAGCAGTACTTC	CASSLRDNYEQYF
TRBD2	TRBV11-2	NA	TRBJ2-7	TGTGCCAGCAGCTTAGAGGGGACTAGCATGGGCGAGCAGTACTTC	CASSLEGTSMGEQYF
NA	TRBV7-2	many	TRBJ2-3	TGTGCCAGCAGCTTCTCCTGGGGCTTTAGCACAGATACGCAGTATTTT	CASSFSWGFSTDTQYF
TRBD2	TRBV7-7	few	TRBJ2-1	TGTGCTAGCAGCTCACCTCGGGACATTACACCGGTGGGACTAGCGGGGGGCTCCAATGAGCAGTTCTTC	CASSSPRDITPVGLAGGSNEQFF
TRBD2	TRBV7-2	many	TRBJ2-3	TGTGCCAGCAGCCCAAGGACTAGCGGGGGCACAGATACGCAGTATTTT	CASSPRTSGGTDTQYF
NA	TRBV19	many	TRBJ1-1	TGTGCCAGTAGCCCGAGGGCGACCTACGCTTTCTTT	CASSPRATYAFF
NA	TRBV6-1	NA	TRBJ1-1	TGTGCCAGCAGCGTCTTAGGGCAGGTGGCTTTCTTT	CASSVLGQVAFF
NA	TRBV10-3	few	TRBJ2-5	TGTGCCATCAGTGAGAGGGCAGGGAAAGAGACCCAGTACTTC	CAISERAGKETQYF
NA	TRBV7-9	few	TRBJ1-2	TGTGCCAGCAGACCCCCCGGGGCTGGCTACACCTTC	CASRPPGAGYTF
NA	TRBV6-2/TRBV6-3	NA	TRBJ1-5	TGTGCCAGCAGTTTGCCGAGCAATCAGCCCCAGCATTTT	CASSLPSNQPQHF
NA	TRBV12-3/TRBV12-4	few	TRBJ1-5	TGTGCCAGCAGTTACGGGGGGAGCAATCAGCCCCAGCATTTT	CASSYGGSNQPQHF
TRBD1	TRBV7-8	many	TRBJ1-2	TGTGCCAGCAGCTCCTCCGCGACAGGGGACTATGGCTACACCTTC	CASSSSATGDYGYTF
TRBD1	TRBV20-1	NA	TRBJ1-5	TGCAGTGCTACCAGGACAGGGGTGAATCAGCCCCAGCATTTT	CSATRTGVNQPQHF
TRBD1	TRBV7-9	many	TRBJ1-6	TGTGCCAGCAGCTTGGGACAGGTTGACCTCCACTTT	CASSLGQVDLHF
NA	TRBV5-6	many	TRBJ2-5	TGTGCCAGCAGCGGTAAAAGGAGGGAGACCCAGTACTTC	CASSGKRRETQYF
NA	TRBV14	NA	TRBJ1-1	TGTGCCAGCAGCCCCTTCGGTGTCAGGGTTGAAGCTTTCTTT	CASSPFGVRVEAFF
TRBD1	TRBV6-2/TRBV6-3	NA	TRBJ1-1	TGTGCCAGCAGTTACCAGGGGGGGAACACTGAAGCTTTCTTT	CASSYQGGNTEAFF
NA	TRBV6-2/TRBV6-3	NA	TRBJ1-6	TGTGCCAGCAGTTCGTATCGGGACATTGGGATAGATTCACCCCTCCACTTT	CASSSYRDIGIDSPLHF
TRBD1	TRBV6-6	many	TRBJ1-5	TGTGCCAGCAGTTACGAAGGACAGGGTAGTCAGCCCCAGCATTTT	CASSYEGQGSQPQHF
NA	TRBV7-9	NA	TRBJ1-4	TGTGCCAGCAACTCCGACAGCCTTAATGAAAAACTGTTTTTT	CASNSDSLNEKLFF
NA	TRBV4-1	many	TRBJ1-1	TGCGCCAGCAGCCAAGGTCGGGGCGGGGCGTACACTGAAGCTTTCTTT	CASSQGRGGAYTEAFF
TRBD1	TRBV6-5	NA	TRBJ2-7	TGTGCCAGCAGTTACTCGAGACAGGGCCACGAGCAGTACTTC	CASSYSRQGHEQYF
TRBD1	TRBV4-3	many	TRBJ2-1	TGCGCCAGCAGCCAAGCAGGGGGGACAGGGGGACATGAGCAGTTCTTC	CASSQAGGTGGHEQFF
NA	TRBV6-2/TRBV6-3	NA	TRBJ2-1	TGTGCCAGCAGTTACATTTTCAGCTCCTACAATGAGCAGTTCTTC	CASSYIFSSYNEQFF
NA	TRBV27	many	TRBJ1-5	TGTGCCAGCAGTCGCCGACGGGGACCCACGTATAGCAATCAGCCCCAGCATTTT	CASSRRRGPTYSNQPQHF
TRBD1	TRBV7-2	many	TRBJ1-1	TGTGCCAGCAGCTTAGGGACAGGGAGGAGGAAAGCTTTCTTT	CASSLGTGRRKAFF
NA	TRBV7-9	many	TRBJ1-2	TGTGCCAGCAGCTTAGTTAACTATGGCTACACCTTC	CASSLVNYGYTF
TRBD2	TRBV4-1	NA	TRBJ2-3	TGCGCCAGCAGCCAAGCCGGGGGGGTAGATACGCAGTATTTT	CASSQAGGVDTQYF
NA	TRBV28	many	TRBJ2-3	TGTGCCAGCAGTTTTAGCCTAGCTGGGACAGATACGCAGTATTTT	CASSFSLAGTDTQYF
NA	TRBV29-1	few	TRBJ1-2	TGCAGCGTTGATCATCGGGCTAACTATGGCTACACCTTC	CSVDHRANYGYTF
NA	TRBV23-1	NA	TRBJ2-5	TGCGCCAGAGGTAGTCGGCGGGACACACGGCAAGAGACCCAGTACTTC	CARGSRRDTRQETQYF
NA	TRBV7-2	few	TRBJ2-4	TGTGCCAGCAGCTTAGTACAAAACATTCAGTACTTC	CASSLVQNIQYF
NA	TRBV5-1	many	TRBJ2-2	TGCGCCAGCAGTCAGGGAAACACCGGGGAGCTGTTTTTT	CASSQGNTGELFF
NA	TRBV6-2/TRBV6-3	many	TRBJ2-5	TGTGCCAGCAGCCGGGGGCCTCAAGAGACCCAGTACTTC	CASSRGPQETQYF
NA	TRBV7-2	few	TRBJ2-5	TGTGCCAGCAGCTTTTGGCTAGCACAAGAGACCCAGTACTTC	CASSFWLAQETQYF
TRBD1	TRBV2	few	TRBJ1-6	TGTGCCAGCAGAACAGGGGGCGCTGGGAATTCACCCCTCCACTTT	CASRTGGAGNSPLHF
TRBD1	TRBV6-2/TRBV6-3	few	TRBJ2-1	TGTGCCAGCAGTAAACAGGGGTACAATGAGCAGTTCTTC	CASSKQGYNEQFF
NA	TRBV9	few	TRBJ1-2	TGTGCCAGCAGCGTAGTCCCAGGGGCGACCTATGGCTACACCTTC	CASSVVPGATYGYTF
NA	TRBV10-3	many	TRBJ2-1	TGTGCCATCAGCCGAGAGGGGGGGTTTCCTGAGCAGTTCTTC	CAISREGGFPEQFF
NA	TRBV5-4	few	TRBJ2-5	TGTGCCAGCAGCTTGGAGACTCAGGAGACCCAGTACTTC	CASSLETQETQYF
NA	TRBV7-9	many	TRBJ1-1	TGTGCCAGCAGCTTACCGTCCGGGAATGAAGCTTTCTTT	CASSLPSGNEAFF
NA	TRBV16	few	TRBJ1-2	TGTGCCAGCACCGCCCGAAGTAACTATGGCTACACCTTC	CASTARSNYGYTF
NA	TRBV9	NA	TRBJ2-5	TGTGCCAGCAGCGTAGGCCGTGCGGAGAGTTCCCTACAAGAGACCCAGTACTTC	CASSVGRAESSLQETQYF
TRBD1	TRBV7-8	many	TRBJ2-4	TGTGCCAGCAGCAACGCCGCTCGGACAGGGAAAAACATTCAGTACTTC	CASSNAARTGKNIQYF
TRBD2	TRBV9	few	TRBJ2-3	TGTGCCAGCAGCGTAGCTGTAGCGGGCCGCACAGATACGCAGTATTTT	CASSVAVAGRTDTQYF
TRBD1	TRBV6-5	few	TRBJ1-6	TGTGCCAGCAGTTACGCCGGGACAGGGGATTCACCCCTCCACTTT	CASSYAGTGDSPLHF
TRBD1	TRBV18	many	TRBJ1-1	TGTGCCAGCTCCGTCGGGACAGGGAAATTGAACACTGAAGCTTTCTTT	CASSVGTGKLNTEAFF
TRBD2	TRBV5-1	few	TRBJ2-5	TGCGCCAGCAGCTTCCTCGGGACTAGCGGGGAATGGACAGAGACCCAGTACTTC	CASSFLGTSGEWTETQYF
NA	TRBV6-5	few	TRBJ2-3	TGTGCCAGCAGTTCCACGGGGGCGGGGAGGCTAACGCAGTATTTT	CASSSTGAGRLTQYF
NA	TRBV12-3/TRBV12-4	few	TRBJ1-3	TGTGCCAGCAGTCCACAACAAGGAAACACCATATATTTT	CASSPQQGNTIYF